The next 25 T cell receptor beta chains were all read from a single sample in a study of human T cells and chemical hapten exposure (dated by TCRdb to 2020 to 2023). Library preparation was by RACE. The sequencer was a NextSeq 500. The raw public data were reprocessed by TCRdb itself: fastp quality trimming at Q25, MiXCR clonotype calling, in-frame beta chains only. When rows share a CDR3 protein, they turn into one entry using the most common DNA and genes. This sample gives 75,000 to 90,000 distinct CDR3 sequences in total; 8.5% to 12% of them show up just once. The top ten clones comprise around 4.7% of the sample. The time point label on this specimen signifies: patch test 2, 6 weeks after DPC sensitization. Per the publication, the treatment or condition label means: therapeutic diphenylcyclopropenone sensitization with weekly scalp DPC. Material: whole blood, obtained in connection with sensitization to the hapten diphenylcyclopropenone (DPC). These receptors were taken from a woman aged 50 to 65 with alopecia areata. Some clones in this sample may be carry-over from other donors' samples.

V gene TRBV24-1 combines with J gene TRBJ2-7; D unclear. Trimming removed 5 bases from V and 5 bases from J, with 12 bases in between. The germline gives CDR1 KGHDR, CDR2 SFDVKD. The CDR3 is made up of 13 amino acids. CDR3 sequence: CATSVSPFHEQYF. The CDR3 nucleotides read TGTGCCACCAGTGTTTCCCCTTTTCACGAGCAGTACTTC.

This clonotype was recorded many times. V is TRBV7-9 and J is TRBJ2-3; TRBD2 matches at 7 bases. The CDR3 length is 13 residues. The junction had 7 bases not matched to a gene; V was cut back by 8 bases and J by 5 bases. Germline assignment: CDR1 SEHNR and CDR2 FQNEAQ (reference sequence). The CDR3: CASGGSGRDTQYF. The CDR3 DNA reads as TGTGCCAGCGGCGGGAGCGGAAGAGATACGCAGTATTTT. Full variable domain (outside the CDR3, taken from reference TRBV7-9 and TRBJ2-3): DTGVSQNPRHKITKRGQNVTFRCDPISEHNRLYWYRQTLGQGPEFLTYFQNEAQLEKSRLLSDRFSAERPKGSFSTLEIQRTEQGDSAMYLCASGGSGRDTQYFGPGTRLTVL.

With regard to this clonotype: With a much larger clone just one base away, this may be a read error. CDR3 nucleotides: TGTGTCAGCAGCCCACCCATGAGGCTCGCTGTTAAGGCTGAAGCTTTCTTT. Its translation is CVSSPPMRLAVKAEAFF. This chain connects TRBV7-9 to TRBJ1-1, with D unclear. Germline lookup yields CDR1 SEHNR and CDR2 FQNEAQ (reference sequence). The CDR3 contains 17 residues. The whole variable domain, remainder taken from reference TRBV7-9 and TRBJ1-1, is DTGVSQNPRHKITKRGQNVTFRCDPISEHNRLYWYRQTLGQGPEFLTYFQNEAQLEKSRLLSDRFSAERPKGSFSTLEIQRTEQGDSAMYLCVSSPPMRLAVKAEAFFGQGTRLTVV.

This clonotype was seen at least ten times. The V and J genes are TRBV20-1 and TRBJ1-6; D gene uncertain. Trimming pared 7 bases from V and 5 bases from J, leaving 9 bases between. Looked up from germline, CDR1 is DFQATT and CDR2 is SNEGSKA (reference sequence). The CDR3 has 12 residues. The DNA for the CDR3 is TGCAGTGTCTTTCGGAATAATTCACCCCTCCACTTT. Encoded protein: CSVFRNNSPLHF.

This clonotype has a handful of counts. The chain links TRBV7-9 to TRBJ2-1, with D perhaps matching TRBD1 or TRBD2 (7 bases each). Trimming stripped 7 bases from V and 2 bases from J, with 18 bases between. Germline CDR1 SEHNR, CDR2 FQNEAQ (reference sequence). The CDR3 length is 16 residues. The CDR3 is CASTRQGGYAYNEQFF. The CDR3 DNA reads TGTGCCAGCACCCGCCAGGGGGGGTACGCCTACAATGAGCAGTTCTTC.

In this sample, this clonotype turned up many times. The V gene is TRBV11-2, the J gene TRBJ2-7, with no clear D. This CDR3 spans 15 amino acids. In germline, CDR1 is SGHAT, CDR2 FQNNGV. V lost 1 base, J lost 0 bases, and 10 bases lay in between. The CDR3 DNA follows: TGTGCCAGCAGCTTAGTAGCCCTAGGCTCCTACGAGCAGTACTTC. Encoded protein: CASSLVALGSYEQYF.

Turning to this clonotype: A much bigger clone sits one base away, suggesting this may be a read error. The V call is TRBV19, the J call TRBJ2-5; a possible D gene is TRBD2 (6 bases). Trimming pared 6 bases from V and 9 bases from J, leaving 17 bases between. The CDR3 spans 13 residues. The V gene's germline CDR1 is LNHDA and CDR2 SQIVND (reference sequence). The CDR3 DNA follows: TGTGCCAGTAGGAAGACGGGACTTGAGGCCCAGTACTTC. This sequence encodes CASRKTGLEAQYF.

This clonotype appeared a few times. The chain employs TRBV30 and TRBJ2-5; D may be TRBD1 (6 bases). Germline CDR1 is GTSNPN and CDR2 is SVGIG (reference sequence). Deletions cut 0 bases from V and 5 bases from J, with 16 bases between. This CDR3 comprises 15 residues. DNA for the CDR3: TGTGCCTGGAGTGTAGTTAATGGGGGCTGGGAGACCCAGTACTTC. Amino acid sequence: CAWSVVNGGWETQYF.

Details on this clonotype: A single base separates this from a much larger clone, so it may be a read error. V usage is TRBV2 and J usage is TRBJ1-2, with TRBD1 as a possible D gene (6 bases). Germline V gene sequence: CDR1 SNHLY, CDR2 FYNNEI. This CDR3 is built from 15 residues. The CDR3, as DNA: TGTGCCAGCAGTGCGGGGACACATACTAACTATAGCTACACCTTC. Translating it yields CASSAGTHTNYSYTF.

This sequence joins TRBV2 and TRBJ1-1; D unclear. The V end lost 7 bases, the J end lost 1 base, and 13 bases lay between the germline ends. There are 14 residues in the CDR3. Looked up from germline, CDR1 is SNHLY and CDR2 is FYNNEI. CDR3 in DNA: TGTGCCAGCAATGATAGGACGGGGAACACTGAAGCTTTCTTT. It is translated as CASNDRTGNTEAFF.

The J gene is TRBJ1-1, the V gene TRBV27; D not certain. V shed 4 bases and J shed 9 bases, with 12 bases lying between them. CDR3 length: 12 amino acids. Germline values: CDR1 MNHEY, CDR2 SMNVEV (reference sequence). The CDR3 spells CASSSPRGQAFF. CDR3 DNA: TGTGCCAGCAGTTCCCCACGGGGTCAAGCTTTCTTT.

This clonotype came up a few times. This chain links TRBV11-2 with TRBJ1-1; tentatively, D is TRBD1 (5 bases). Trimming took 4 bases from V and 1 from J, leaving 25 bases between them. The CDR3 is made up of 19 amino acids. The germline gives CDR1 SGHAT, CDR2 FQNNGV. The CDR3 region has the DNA TGTGCCAGCAGCTCCGCCGAGGGGCCGACTTCATTGCCGAACACTGAAGCTTTCTTT. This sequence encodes CASSSAEGPTSLPNTEAFF.

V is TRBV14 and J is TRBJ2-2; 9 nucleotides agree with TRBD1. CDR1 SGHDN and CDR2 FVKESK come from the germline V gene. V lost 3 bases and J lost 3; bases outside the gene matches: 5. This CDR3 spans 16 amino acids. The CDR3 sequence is CASSHGQGSYTGELFF. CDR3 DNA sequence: TGTGCCAGCAGCCACGGACAGGGGTCGTACACCGGGGAGCTGTTTTTT. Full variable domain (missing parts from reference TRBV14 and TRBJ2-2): EAGVTQFPSHSVIEKGQTVTLRCDPISGHDNLYWYRRVMGKEIKFLLHFVKESKQDESGMPNNRFLAERTGGTYSTLKVQPAELEDSGVYFCASSHGQGSYTGELFFGEGSRLTVL.

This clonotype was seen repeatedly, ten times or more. The CDR3 is CSASDSIYEQYF. The CDR3, as DNA: TGCAGTGCCTCAGACAGTATCTACGAGCAGTACTTC. V is TRBV20-1 and J is TRBJ2-7; D is possibly TRBD1 (5 bases). The V and J ends lost 6 bases and 3 bases respectively, with 12 bases between them. Germline CDR1 reads DFQATT; CDR2 reads SNEGSKA (reference sequence). The CDR3 covers 12 residues.

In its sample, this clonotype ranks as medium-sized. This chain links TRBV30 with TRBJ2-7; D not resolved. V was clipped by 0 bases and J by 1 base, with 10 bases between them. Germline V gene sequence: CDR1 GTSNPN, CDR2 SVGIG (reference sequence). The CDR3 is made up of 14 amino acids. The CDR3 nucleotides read TGTGCCTGGAGTGTACCCGGACCTTCCTACGAGCAGTACTTC. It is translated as CAWSVPGPSYEQYF.

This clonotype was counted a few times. CDR3: CASSLVKGKGNTEAFF. The CDR3 bases are TGTGCCAGCAGCTTAGTTAAAGGGAAGGGGAACACTGAAGCTTTCTTT. V gene TRBV7-2 combines with J gene TRBJ1-1; D is uncertain. The CDR3 loop spans 16 amino acids. Trimming cost V 1 base and J 1 base, with 13 bases left between them. Germline CDR1 and CDR2: SGHTA and FQGNSA.

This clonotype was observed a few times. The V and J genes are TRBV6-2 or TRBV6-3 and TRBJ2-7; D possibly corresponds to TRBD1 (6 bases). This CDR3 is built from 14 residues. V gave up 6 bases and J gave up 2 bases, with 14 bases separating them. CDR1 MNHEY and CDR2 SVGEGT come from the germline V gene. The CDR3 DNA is TGTGCCAGCAGACTACAGGGTCGCACCTACGAGCAGTACTTC. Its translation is CASRLQGRTYEQYF.

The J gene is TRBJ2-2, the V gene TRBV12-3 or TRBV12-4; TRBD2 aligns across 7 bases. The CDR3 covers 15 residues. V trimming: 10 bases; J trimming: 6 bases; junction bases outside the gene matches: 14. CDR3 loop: CATLPSGPFPGELFF. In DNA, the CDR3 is TGTGCCACCCTACCTAGCGGTCCCTTCCCCGGGGAGCTGTTTTTT.

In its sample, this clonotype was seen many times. Here the CDR3 DNA reads TGTGCCAGCAGCACCGGGGGGCGGCAGCCCCAGCATTTT. Encoded protein: CASSTGGRQPQHF. The chain links TRBV7-8 to TRBJ1-5, with D maybe TRBD1 (6 bases). CDR1 is SGHVS and CDR2 is FQNEAQ in the germline V gene. V lost 5 bases, J lost 7 bases, and 12 bases lay in between. There are 13 residues in the CDR3.

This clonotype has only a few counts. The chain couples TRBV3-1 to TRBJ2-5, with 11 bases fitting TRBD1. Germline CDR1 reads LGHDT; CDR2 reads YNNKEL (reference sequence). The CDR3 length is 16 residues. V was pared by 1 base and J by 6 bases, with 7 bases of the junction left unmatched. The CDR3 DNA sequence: TGTGCCAGCAGCCAAGCGCGGACAGGGGGCGTTCAGACCCAGTACTTC. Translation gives CASSQARTGGVQTQYF.

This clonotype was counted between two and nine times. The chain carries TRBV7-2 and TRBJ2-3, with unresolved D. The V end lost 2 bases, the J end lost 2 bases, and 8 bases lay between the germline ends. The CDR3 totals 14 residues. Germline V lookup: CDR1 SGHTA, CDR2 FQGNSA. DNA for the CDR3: TGTGCCAGCAGCTTAAACCACAACACAGATACGCAGTATTTT. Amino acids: CASSLNHNTDTQYF.

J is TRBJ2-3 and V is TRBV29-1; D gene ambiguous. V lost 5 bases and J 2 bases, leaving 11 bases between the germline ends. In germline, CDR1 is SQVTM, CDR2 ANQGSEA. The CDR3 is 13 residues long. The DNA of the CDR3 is TGCAGCGTTCATAAGGGTCCCACAGATACGCAGTATTTT. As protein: CSVHKGPTDTQYF.

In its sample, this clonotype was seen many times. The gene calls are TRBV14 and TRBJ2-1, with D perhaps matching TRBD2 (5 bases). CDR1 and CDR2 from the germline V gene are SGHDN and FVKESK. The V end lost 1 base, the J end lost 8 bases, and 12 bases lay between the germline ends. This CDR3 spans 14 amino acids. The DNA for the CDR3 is TGTGCCAGCAGCCAAGCGGCGGGCTGGTATGAGCAGTTCTTC. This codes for CASSQAAGWYEQFF.

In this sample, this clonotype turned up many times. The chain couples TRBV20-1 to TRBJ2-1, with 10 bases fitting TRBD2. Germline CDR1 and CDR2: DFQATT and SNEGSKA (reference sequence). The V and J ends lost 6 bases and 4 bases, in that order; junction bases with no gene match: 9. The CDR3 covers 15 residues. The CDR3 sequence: CSATLAGVSYNEQFF. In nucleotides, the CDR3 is TGCAGTGCAACCCTAGCGGGAGTTTCGTACAATGAGCAGTTCTTC.

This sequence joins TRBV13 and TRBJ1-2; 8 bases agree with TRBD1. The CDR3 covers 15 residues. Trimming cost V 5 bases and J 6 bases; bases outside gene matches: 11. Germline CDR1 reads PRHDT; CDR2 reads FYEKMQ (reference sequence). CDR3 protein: CASSNHLTGGDGYTF. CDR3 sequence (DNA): TGTGCCAGCAGCAACCACCTCACAGGGGGTGATGGCTACACCTTC.